The clone carrying this T cell receptor (beta chain) was detected ten times or more. The data were obtained in a study of tumor-infiltrating lymphocytes in oesophageal squamous cell carcinoma. CDR3 length equals 17 residues. Germline V CDR1 and CDR2: SEHNR, FQNEAQ (reference sequence). TCRdb analysed the PCR reads with MiXCR anew, one entry per CDR3 protein. There are about 10,000 distinct CDR3 sequences in the sample; around 54% occur only once, and roughly 38% lies in the top ten. The origin of this receptor is a female donor with esophageal squamous cell carcinoma. Material for sequencing was esophageal tumor tissue. J is TRBJ2-1 and V is TRBV7-9; 9 nucleotides match TRBD2. The better agreement between TRBJ2-7 and the DNA end casts doubt on the J call. The CDR3: CASSLALAGESYDEQYF. Here the CDR3 DNA reads TGTGCCAGCAGCTTAGCATTAGCGGGAGAGTCATACGACGAGCAGTACTTC.